This TCR beta chain was found in a study of shared clonotypes between healthy human individuals. Study-wide background: CD4 naive cells filled three plates per donor, CD4 memory three, CD8 naive two and CD8 memory one.

With regard to this clone: Its antigen is as yet unknown.

This CDR3 has 17 amino acids. Germline CDR1 and CDR2: MGHDK and SYGVNS. V gave up 3 bases and J gave up 5 bases; unmatched junction bases: 14. The authors loaded 150 to 250 ng DNA, approximately 30,000 T cell genomes, into sorted-subset replicate PCRs. Assay: immunoSEQ multiplex PCR; the TCRdb copy retains only in-frame clones and omits some. The sample shows under 1,900,000 clones, less than 99% of them seen only once. General study points: Researchers sampled blood only, noting tissue repertoires likely differ. Non-shared clonotypes displayed generation probabilities falling below those of clonotypes present in all four donors.

The receptor's source is a man between 25 and 39 years old in good health. This rearrangement joins TRBV25-1 to TRBJ2-5, with 8 bases that match TRBD1. Input material: naive CD4+ T cells sorted from blood. Noted subset: CD45RA+ positively selected. This chain's CDR3 is CASSDLLHGQGGETQYF. CDR3 nucleotides: TGTGCCAGCAGTGATCTCCTCCATGGACAGGGTGGGGAGACCCAGTACTTC.